Given below is one TCR beta chain in context. Only in-frame clones appear in the TCRdb table, and some are missing; sequencing was by immunoSEQ multiplex PCR. The sample yields 60,000 to 75,000 clones, just under 95% seen once. The V gene's germline CDR1 is LNHNV and CDR2 YYDKDF (reference sequence). Losses at the gene ends were 0 bases for V and 5 bases for J; bases not matched to a gene: 2. This CDR3 is 14 amino acids long. The specimen was PBMCs. This clonotype was obtained from a man in his forties or fifties with rheumatoid arthritis. This sequence joins TRBV15 and TRBJ2-5; TRBD1 matches 8 bases. The CDR3 nucleotides read TGTGCCACCAGCAGAGACAGGGGGCTGGAGACCCAGTACTTC. It encodes CATSRDRGLETQYF.